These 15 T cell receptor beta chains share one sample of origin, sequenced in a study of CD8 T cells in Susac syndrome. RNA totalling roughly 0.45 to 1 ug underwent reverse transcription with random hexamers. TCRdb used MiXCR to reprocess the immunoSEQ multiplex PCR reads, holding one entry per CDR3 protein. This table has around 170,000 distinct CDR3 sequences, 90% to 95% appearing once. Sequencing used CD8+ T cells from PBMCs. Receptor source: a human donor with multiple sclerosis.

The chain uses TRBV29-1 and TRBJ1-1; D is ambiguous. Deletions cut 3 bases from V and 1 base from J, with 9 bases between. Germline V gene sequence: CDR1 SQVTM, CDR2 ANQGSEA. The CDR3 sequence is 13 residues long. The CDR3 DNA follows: TGCAGCGTTGATTTCGGCTGGAACACTGAAGCTTTCTTT. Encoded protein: CSVDFGWNTEAFF.

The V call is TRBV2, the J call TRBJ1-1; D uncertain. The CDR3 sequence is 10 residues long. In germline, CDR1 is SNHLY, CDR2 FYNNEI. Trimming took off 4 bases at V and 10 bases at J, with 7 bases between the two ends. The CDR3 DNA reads TGTGCCAGCAGTGGAGAAGCAGCTTTCTTT. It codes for CASSGEAAFF.

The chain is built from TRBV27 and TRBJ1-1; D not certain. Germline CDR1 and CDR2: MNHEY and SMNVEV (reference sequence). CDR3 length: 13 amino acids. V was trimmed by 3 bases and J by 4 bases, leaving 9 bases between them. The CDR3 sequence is CASSLKVGTEAFF. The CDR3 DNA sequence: TGTGCCAGCAGTTTGAAGGTGGGCACTGAAGCTTTCTTT.

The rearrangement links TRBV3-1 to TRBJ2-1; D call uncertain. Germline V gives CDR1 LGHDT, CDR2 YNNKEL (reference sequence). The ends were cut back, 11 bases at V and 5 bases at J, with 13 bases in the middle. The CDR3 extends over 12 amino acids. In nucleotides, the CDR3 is TGTGCCCGAAGGGATACCAACAATGAGCAGTTCTTC. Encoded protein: CARRDTNNEQFF.

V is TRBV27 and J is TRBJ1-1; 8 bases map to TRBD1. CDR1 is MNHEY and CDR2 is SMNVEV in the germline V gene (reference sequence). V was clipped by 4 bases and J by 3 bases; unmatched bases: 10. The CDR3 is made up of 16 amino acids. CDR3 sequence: CASSSTGGTGDTEAFF. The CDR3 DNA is TGTGCCAGCAGTTCTACAGGGGGAACGGGGGACACTGAAGCTTTCTTT.

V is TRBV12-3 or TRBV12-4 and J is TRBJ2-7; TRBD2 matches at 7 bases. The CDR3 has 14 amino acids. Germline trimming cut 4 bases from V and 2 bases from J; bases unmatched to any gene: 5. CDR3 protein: CASSSRESPYEQYF. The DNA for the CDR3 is TGTGCCAGCAGTTCGCGGGAGTCCCCCTACGAGCAGTACTTC.

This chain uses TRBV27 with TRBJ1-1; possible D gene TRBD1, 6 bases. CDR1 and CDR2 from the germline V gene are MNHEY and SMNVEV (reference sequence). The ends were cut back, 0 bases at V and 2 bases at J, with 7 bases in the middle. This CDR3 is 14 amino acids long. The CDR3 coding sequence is TGTGCCAGCAGTTTATCGGACAGCAACACTGAAGCTTTCTTT. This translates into CASSLSDSNTEAFF.

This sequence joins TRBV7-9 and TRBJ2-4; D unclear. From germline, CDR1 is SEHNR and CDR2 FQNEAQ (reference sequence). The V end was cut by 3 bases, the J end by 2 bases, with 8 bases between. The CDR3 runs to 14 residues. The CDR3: CASSLAGPKNIQYF. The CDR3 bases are TGTGCCAGCAGCTTGGCAGGACCCAAAAACATTCAGTACTTC.

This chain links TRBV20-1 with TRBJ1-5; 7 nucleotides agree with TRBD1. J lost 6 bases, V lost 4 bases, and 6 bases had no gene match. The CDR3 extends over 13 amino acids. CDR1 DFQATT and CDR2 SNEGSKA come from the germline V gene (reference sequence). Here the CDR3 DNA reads TGCAGTGCTACTGACAGGGTGGGTCAGCCCCAGCATTTT. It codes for CSATDRVGQPQHF.

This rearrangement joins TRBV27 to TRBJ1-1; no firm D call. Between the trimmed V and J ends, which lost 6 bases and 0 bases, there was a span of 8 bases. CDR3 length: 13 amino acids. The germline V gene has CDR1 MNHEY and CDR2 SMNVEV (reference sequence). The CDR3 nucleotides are TGTGCCAGCAGACCGGGCCTGAACACTGAAGCTTTCTTT. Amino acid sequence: CASRPGLNTEAFF.

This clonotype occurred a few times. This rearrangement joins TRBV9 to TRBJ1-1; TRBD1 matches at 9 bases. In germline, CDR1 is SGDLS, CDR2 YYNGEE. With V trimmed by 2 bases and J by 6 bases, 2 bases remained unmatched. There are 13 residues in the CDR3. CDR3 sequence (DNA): TGTGCCAGCAGCGTGGACAGGGGCGCTGAAGCTTTCTTT. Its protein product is CASSVDRGAEAFF.

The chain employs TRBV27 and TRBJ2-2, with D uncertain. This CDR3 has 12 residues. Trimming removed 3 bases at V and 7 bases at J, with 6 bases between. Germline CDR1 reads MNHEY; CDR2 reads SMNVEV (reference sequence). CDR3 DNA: TGTGCCAGCAGTTTCTCCAACGGGGAGCTGTTTTTT. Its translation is CASSFSNGELFF.

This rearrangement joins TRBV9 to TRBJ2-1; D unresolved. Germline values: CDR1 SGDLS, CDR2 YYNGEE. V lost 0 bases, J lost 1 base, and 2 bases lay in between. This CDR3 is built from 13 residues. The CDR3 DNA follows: TGTGCCAGCAGCGTAGAGTCCTACAATGAGCAGTTCTTC. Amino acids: CASSVESYNEQFF. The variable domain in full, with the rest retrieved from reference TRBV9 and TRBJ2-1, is DSGVTQTPKHLITATGQRVTLRCSPRSGDLSVYWYQQSLDQGLQFLIQYYNGEERAKGNILERFSAQQFPDLHSELNLSSLELGDSALYFCASSVESYNEQFFGPGTRLTVL.

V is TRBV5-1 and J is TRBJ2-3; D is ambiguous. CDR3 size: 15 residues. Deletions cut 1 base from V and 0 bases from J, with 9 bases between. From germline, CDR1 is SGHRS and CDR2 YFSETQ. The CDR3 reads CASSLTYFSTDTQYF. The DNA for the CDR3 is TGCGCCAGCAGCTTGACCTACTTTAGCACAGATACGCAGTATTTT.

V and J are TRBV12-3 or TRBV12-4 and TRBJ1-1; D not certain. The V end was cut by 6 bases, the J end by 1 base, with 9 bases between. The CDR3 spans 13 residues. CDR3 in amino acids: CASSPTENTEAFF. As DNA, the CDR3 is TGTGCCAGCAGCCCGACGGAGAACACTGAAGCTTTCTTT.